What follows are 10 T cell receptor beta chains derived from one specimen sequenced in a study of a mutant IDH1 vaccine in newly diagnosed glioma. TCRdb's table, derived via immunoSEQ multiplex PCR, lists solely in-frame clones and lacks some. This sample has some 60,000 clones, with under 90% found just once. Their antigens are not known. Noted time point: week 11, during vaccination. In every dose of vaccine, 300 ug of mutant IDH1 20-mer peptide was given alongside topical imiquimod. The material was PBMCs, obtained from a glioma patient whose treatment included an IDH1 peptide vaccine. These receptor sequences come from a man younger than 45 with glioma.

The V call is TRBV28, the J call TRBJ2-7, with D possibly matching TRBD1 (6 bases). The CDR3 is 14 amino acids. CDR1 and CDR2 (germline): MDHEN, SYDVKM. The V end lost 6 bases, the J end lost 3 bases, and 15 bases lay between the germline ends. This CDR3 is CASRATGHYYEQYF. CDR3 sequence (DNA): TGTGCCAGCAGGGCGACAGGCCATTACTACGAGCAGTACTTC.

This chain links TRBV4-2 with TRBJ1-1; D might be TRBD1 (5 bases). Germline V CDR1 and CDR2: LGHNA, YNFKEQ. V was cut by 1 base and J by 5 bases, with 14 bases left in between. The CDR3 is 15 residues long. The CDR3 protein is CASSQGGGKLTEAFF. The CDR3 DNA reads as TGTGCCAGCAGCCAAGGGGGGGGGAAGTTGACTGAAGCTTTCTTT.

The V gene is TRBV9, the J gene TRBJ1-2; unclear D gene. The CDR3 is made up of 13 amino acids. The germline gives CDR1 SGDLS, CDR2 YYNGEE. The V end lost 0 bases, the J end lost 5 bases, and 8 bases lay between the germline ends. CDR3 bases: TGTGCCAGCAGCGTAGAAGCGGGGTATGGCTACACCTTC. It encodes CASSVEAGYGYTF. The full variable domain, with the rest looked up from reference TRBV9 and TRBJ1-2, is DSGVTQTPKHLITATGQRVTLRCSPRSGDLSVYWYQQSLDQGLQFLIQYYNGEERAKGNILERFSAQQFPDLHSELNLSSLELGDSALYFCASSVEAGYGYTFGSGTRLTVV.

This chain connects TRBV19 to TRBJ1-3; no firm D call. The CDR3 loop spans 16 amino acids. Germline V gives CDR1 LNHDA, CDR2 SQIVND (reference sequence). Trimming pared 5 bases from V and 1 base from J, leaving 15 bases between. The CDR3 coding sequence is TGTGCCAGTAGTTACCGGACGGATAGGTCTGGAAACACCATATATTTT. Translated, it gives CASSYRTDRSGNTIYF.

The chain has TRBV5-6 and TRBJ1-2; tentatively, D is TRBD1 (5 bases). CDR1 SGHDT and CDR2 YYEEEE come from the germline V gene. CDR3 length equals 12 residues. The V end lost 5 bases, the J end lost 5 bases, and 10 bases lay between the germline ends. CDR3 amino acids: CASSQGVYGYTF. In DNA, the CDR3 is TGTGCCAGCAGTCAGGGCGTTTATGGCTACACCTTC.

The chain carries TRBV29-1 and TRBJ2-5; D ambiguous. V was clipped by 6 bases and J by 4 bases, with 9 bases between them. Germline assignment: CDR1 SQVTM and CDR2 ANQGSEA. CDR3 length equals 11 residues. The chain's CDR3 is CSVTPGETQYF. The CDR3 nucleotides read TGCAGCGTAACCCCAGGAGAGACCCAGTACTTC.

CDR3 protein: CASSQLGDHEAFF. In nucleotides, the CDR3 is TGTGCCAGCAGTCAGTTAGGGGACCATGAAGCTTTCTTT. This sequence joins TRBV7-2 and TRBJ1-1, with a tentative D call TRBD1 (5 bases). V dropped 6 bases and J dropped 7 bases, with 15 bases sitting between them. Germline V CDR1 and CDR2: SGHTA, FQGNSA. The CDR3 is 13 residues long. Full variable domain (outside the CDR3, taken from reference TRBV7-2 and TRBJ1-1): GAGVSQSPSNKVTEKGKDVELRCDPISGHTALYWYRQSLGQGLEFLIYFQGNSAPDKSGLPSDRFSAERTGGSVSTLTIQRTQQEDSAVYLCASSQLGDHEAFFGQGTRLTVV.

V usage is TRBV9 and J usage is TRBJ1-4; the match to TRBD1 covers 11 bases. V shed 4 bases and J 10 bases; nucleotides not matched to a gene: 15. The CDR3 loop spans 17 amino acids. Germline V CDR1 and CDR2: SGDLS, YYNGEE. The CDR3 spells CASSPRPSGQGVGKLFF. In nucleotides, the CDR3 is TGTGCCAGCAGCCCCCGTCCCTCGGGACAGGGGGTAGGAAAACTGTTTTTT. Drawing the rest from reference TRBV9 and TRBJ1-4, the complete variable domain is DSGVTQTPKHLITATGQRVTLRCSPRSGDLSVYWYQQSLDQGLQFLIQYYNGEERAKGNILERFSAQQFPDLHSELNLSSLELGDSALYFCASSPRPSGQGVGKLFFGSGTQLSVL.

The V and J genes are TRBV5-4 and TRBJ2-7, with TRBD2 matching 10 bases. With the DNA end fitting TRBJ2-1 better, the J assignment may be wrong. CDR1 SGHNT and CDR2 YYREEE come from the germline V gene (reference sequence). This CDR3 region has 16 residues. The CDR3 protein is CASSHEREGYYNEQFF. The CDR3 nucleotides are TGTGCCAGCAGCCACGAGCGGGAGGGCTACTACAATGAGCAGTTCTTC.

The chain couples TRBV9 to TRBJ2-6; 9 nucleotides match TRBD1. This CDR3 is 15 amino acids long. With 3 bases clipped from V and 5 bases from J, the junction kept 3 bases outside the gene matches. CDR1 is SGDLS, CDR2 YYNGEE, per germline. The CDR3 nucleotides read TGTGCCAGCAGCGCGGACAGGGGCTGGGCCAACGTCCTGACTTTC. Translating gives CASSADRGWANVLTF.